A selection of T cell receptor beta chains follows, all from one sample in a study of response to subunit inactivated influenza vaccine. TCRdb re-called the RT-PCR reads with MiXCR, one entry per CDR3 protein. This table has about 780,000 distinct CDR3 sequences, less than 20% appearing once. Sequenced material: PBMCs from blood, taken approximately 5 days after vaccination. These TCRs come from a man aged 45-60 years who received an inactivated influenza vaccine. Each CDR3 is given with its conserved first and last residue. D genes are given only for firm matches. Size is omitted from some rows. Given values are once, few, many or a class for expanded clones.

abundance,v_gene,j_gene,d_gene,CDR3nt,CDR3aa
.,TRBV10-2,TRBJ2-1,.,TGCGCCAGCAGCGGGCACACGGGGGACAATGAGCAGTTCTTC,CASSGHTGDNEQFF
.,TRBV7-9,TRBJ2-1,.,TGTGCCAGCAGCTTAGTTGGGCAGGGCCTCTACAATGAGCAGTTCTTC,CASSLVGQGLYNEQFF
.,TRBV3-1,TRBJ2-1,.,TGTGCCAGCACAATGGGGCCTTTCCGTGAGCAGTTCTTC,CASTMGPFREQFF
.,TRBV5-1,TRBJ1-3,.,TGCGCCAGCAGCTTGGATGCAGCTAACTCTGGAAACACCATATATTTT,CASSLDAANSGNTIYF
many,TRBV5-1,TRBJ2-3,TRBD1,TGCGCCAGCAGCCCCAGGGACAGGGGGAGCACAGATACGCAGTATTTT,CASSPRDRGSTDTQYF
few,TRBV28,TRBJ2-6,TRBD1,TGTGCCAGCAGTCGGGACAGGGGGAGTGGGGCCAACGTCCTGACTTTC,CASSRDRGSGANVLTF
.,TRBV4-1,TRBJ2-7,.,TGCGCCAGCAGCCCCGCCGGGGCCGGCTCCTACGAGCAGTACTTC,CASSPAGAGSYEQYF
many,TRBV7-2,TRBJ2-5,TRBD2,TGTGCCAGCAGCTTATCCCAACTAGCGGGAGGGGAGACCCAGTACTTC,CASSLSQLAGGETQYF
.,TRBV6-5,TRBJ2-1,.,TGTGCCAGCAGTTACGGGCAGGGGCCACTAAATGAGCAGTTCTTC,CASSYGQGPLNEQFF
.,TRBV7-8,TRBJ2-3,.,TGTGCCAGCAGAAAACGGTACGGGGGAAGCACAGATACGCAGTATTTT,CASRKRYGGSTDTQYF
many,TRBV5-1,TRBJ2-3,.,TGCGCCAGCAGCTCGAGACAGCCTAGCACAGATACGCAGTATTTT,CASSSRQPSTDTQYF
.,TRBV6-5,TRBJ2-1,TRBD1,TGTGCCAGCAGTTCGGGACAGCCCTACAATGAGCAGTTCTTC,CASSSGQPYNEQFF
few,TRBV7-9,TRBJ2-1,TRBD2,TGTGCCAGCAGCTTGGCTAGCGGGAACGTTGAGCAGTTCTTC,CASSLASGNVEQFF
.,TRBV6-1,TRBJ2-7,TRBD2,TGTGCCAGCAGACCGACTAGCGGGAGCCTCTACGAGCAGTACTTC,CASRPTSGSLYEQYF
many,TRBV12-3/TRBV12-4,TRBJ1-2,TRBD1,TGTGCCAGCAGTTCAACCGGGACAGGGGATGGCTACACCTTC,CASSSTGTGDGYTF
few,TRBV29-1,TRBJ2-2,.,TGCAGCGTTTCGACAACGAACACCGGGGAGCTGTTTTTT,CSVSTTNTGELFF
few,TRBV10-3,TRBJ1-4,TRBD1,TGTGCCATCAGCCGACAGGGGGCGTCTAATGAAAAACTGTTTTTT,CAISRQGASNEKLFF
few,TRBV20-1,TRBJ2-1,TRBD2,TGCAGTGCTAGAGATAGCGGGAGTCGTGAGCAGTTCTTC,CSARDSGSREQFF
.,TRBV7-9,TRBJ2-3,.,TGTGCCAGCAGCTCCCGGCGGGGAGTTGATACGCAGTATTTT,CASSSRRGVDTQYF
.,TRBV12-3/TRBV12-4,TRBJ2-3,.,TGTGCCAGCTACACCGGGGGAACAGATACGCAGTATTTT,CASYTGGTDTQYF
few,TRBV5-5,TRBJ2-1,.,TGTGCCAGCACCGCAAACGTCCGGATCCTCGGTGAGCAGTTCTTC,CASTANVRILGEQFF
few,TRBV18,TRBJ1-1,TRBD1,TGTGCCAGCTCACCCAACAGGGGTGCGAGCACTGAAGCTTTCTTT,CASSPNRGASTEAFF
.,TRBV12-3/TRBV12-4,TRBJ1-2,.,TGTGCCAGCACCCAGAGGGGGGGAGCTAACTATGGCTACACCTTC,CASTQRGGANYGYTF
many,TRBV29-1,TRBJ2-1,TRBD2,TGCAGCGTCGCGGGACTAGTAGATGAGCAGTTCTTC,CSVAGLVDEQFF
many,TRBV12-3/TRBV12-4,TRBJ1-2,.,TGTGCCAGCAGTTTTTCTGGTGGATCTAACTATGGCTACACCTTC,CASSFSGGSNYGYTF
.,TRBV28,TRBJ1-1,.,TGTGCCAGCACCCTGGGGTACCCGGATGGGAACACTGAAGCTTTCTTT,CASTLGYPDGNTEAFF
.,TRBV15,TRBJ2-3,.,TGTGCCACCAGCCGAGGGATGTTGGATACGCAGTATTTT,CATSRGMLDTQYF
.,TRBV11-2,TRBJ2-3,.,TGTGCCAGCAGCTACGCTTGGGGCCTCGACACAGATACGCAGTATTTT,CASSYAWGLDTDTQYF
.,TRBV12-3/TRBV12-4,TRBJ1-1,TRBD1,TGTGCCAGTCTAGTGACGGGACAGCACGATACTGAAGCTTTCTTT,CASLVTGQHDTEAFF
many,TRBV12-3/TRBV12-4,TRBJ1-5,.,TGTGCCAGCAGCCCGAGGACACGTAATGGCGATCAGCCCCAGCATTTT,CASSPRTRNGDQPQHF
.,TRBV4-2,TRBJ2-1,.,TGTGCCAGCAGCCAAGAAAGGGACTTCCCTTTCCTCCATGAGCAGTTCTTC,CASSQERDFPFLHEQFF
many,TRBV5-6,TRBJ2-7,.,TGTGCCAGCAGTTCCGCGGGGACTCTCCGGGAAGAGCAGTACTTC,CASSSAGTLREEQYF
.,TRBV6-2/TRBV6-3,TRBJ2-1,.,TGTGCCAGCAGTTACTCGAGAGGGATCGGGAGAATGGGCAATGAGCAGTTCTTC,CASSYSRGIGRMGNEQFF
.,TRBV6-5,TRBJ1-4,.,TGTGCCAGCAGTTATGATGCAGACGATGGAAAACTGTTTTTT,CASSYDADDGKLFF
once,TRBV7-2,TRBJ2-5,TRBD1,TGTGCCAGCAGCTCAAAACGGACAGGGGTAGAGACCCAGTACTTC,CASSSKRTGVETQYF
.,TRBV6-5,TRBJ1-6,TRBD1,TGTGCCAGCAGTTACTCGACAGGGAGCCATTCACCCCTCCACTTT,CASSYSTGSHSPLHF
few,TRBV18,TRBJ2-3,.,TGTGCCAGCTCACCACCGCGCTTCGGGGGGCAGACAGATACGCAGTATTTT,CASSPPRFGGQTDTQYF
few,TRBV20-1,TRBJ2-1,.,TGCAGTGCTATTCTAGCGTCGGGTTACAATGAGCAGTTCTTC,CSAILASGYNEQFF
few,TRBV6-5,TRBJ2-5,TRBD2,TGTGCCAGCAGTTACTTGGGACTAGCGGGAGTGGGTCAAGAGACCCAGTACTTC,CASSYLGLAGVGQETQYF
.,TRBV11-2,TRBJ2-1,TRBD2,TGTGCCAGCAGCTTAGTTATAGCGGGGGGCGTCGGCTACAATGAGCAGTTCTTC,CASSLVIAGGVGYNEQFF
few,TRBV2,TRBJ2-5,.,TGTGCCAGCAGTGTAGCCCGACAGTCAACAGAGACCCAGTACTTC,CASSVARQSTETQYF
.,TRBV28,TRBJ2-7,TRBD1,TGTGCCAGCAAGTTGAAGGGGACAGGGGGCAACGAGCAGTACTTC,CASKLKGTGGNEQYF
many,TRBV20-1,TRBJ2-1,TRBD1,TGCAGTGCTAGAAATCCCTCGGGACAGCTCAATGAGCAGTTCTTC,CSARNPSGQLNEQFF
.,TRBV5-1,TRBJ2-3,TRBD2,TGCGCCAGCAGCTTGGGGGGTGGTAGCGGGAGCAGCTGGAGCACAGATACGCAGTATTTT,CASSLGGGSGSSWSTDTQYF
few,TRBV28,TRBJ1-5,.,TGTGCCAGCAGTTTTAATCAGCCCCAGCATTTT,CASSFNQPQHF
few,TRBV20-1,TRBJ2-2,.,TGCAGTGCTAGACCACAGGGTGACGGGGAGCTGTTTTTT,CSARPQGDGELFF